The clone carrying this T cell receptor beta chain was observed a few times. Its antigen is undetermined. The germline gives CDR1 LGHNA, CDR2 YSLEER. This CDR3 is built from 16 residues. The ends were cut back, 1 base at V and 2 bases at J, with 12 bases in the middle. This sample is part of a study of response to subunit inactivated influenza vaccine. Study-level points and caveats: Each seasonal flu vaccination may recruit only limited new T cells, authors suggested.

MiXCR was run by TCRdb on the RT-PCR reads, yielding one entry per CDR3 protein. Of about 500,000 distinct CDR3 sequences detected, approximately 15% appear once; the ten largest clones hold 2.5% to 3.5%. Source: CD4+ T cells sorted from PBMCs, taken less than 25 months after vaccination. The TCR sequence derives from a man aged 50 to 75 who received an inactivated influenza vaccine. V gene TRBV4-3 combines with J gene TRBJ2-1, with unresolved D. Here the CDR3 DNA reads TGCGCCAGCAGCCAAGTATACAGCGAACCCTACAATGAGCAGTTCTTC. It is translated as CASSQVYSEPYNEQFF.